These T cell receptor beta chains were read from a single sample in a study of Ad26.COV2.S vaccination and SARS-CoV-2 variants. Using immunoSEQ multiplex PCR, the repertoire was profiled, and TCRdb retains in-frame clones only, with some absent. The table lists roughly 700,000 clones, 80% to 90% of them singletons. The specimen was peripheral blood, collected in a trial of Ad26.COV2.S vaccine versus placebo. The receptors come from a person aged 18-60 years who received the Ad26.COV2.S COVID-19 vaccine or a placebo. Each CDR3 is given with its conserved first and last residue. A D gene is named only where the DNA matches it firmly. Expanded clones are given a class, and other clones once, few, many or no size at all.

length | J | V | size | D | DNA | CDR3
13 | TRBJ1-2 | TRBV30 | NA | NA | TGTGCCTGGACTCCAGGGTTAGGTTATGGCTACACCTTC | CAWTPGLGYGYTF
14 | TRBJ2-5 | TRBV7-2 | NA | NA | TGTGCCAGCAGCTTAGCTCCACAGCAAGAGACCCAGTACTTC | CASSLAPQQETQYF
14 | TRBJ2-5 | TRBV19 | NA | NA | TGTGCCAGTAAAGTGGGGGCCGTAGAAGAGACCCAGTACTTC | CASKVGAVEETQYF
12 | TRBJ2-7 | TRBV7-9 | NA | NA | TGTGCCAGCAGCCTACAGGGTTACGAGCAGTACTTC | CASSLQGYEQYF
16 | TRBJ2-7 | TRBV7-3 | NA | NA | TGTGCCAGCAGCTTAAAACCCAGGGGAAGGACCTACGAGCAGTACTTC | CASSLKPRGRTYEQYF
13 | TRBJ2-7 | TRBV6-5 | NA | NA | TGTGCCAGCAGTTCAGGGACTCGAGCCGAGCAGTACTTC | CASSSGTRAEQYF
15 | TRBJ1-2 | TRBV6-6 | NA | TRBD1 | TGTGCCAGCAGTTACTCCCCTCCGGGACAGTCTGGCTACACCTTC | CASSYSPPGQSGYTF
14 | TRBJ2-1 | TRBV9 | NA | TRBD1 | TGTGCCAGCAGCATGGCAGGGGGCAATAATGAGCAGTTCTTC | CASSMAGGNNEQFF
17 | TRBJ2-7 | TRBV19 | NA | TRBD2 | TGTGCCAGTAGAGGGACTAGCGGGGGTTTCGGGACCTACGAGCAGTACTTC | CASRGTSGGFGTYEQYF
17 | TRBJ2-2 | TRBV27 | NA | NA | TGTGCCAGCACCCTATTCGTACGGGATGGGGACACCGGGGAGCTGTTTTTT | CASTLFVRDGDTGELFF
16 | TRBJ2-1 | TRBV5-1 | NA | NA | TGCGCCAGCAGCTTGGACAGCGCCAGCTCCTACAATGAGCAGTTCTTC | CASSLDSASSYNEQFF
11 | TRBJ2-1 | TRBV30 | NA | NA | TGTGCCCGAGGGACGGGGAATGAGCAGTTCTTC | CARGTGNEQFF
15 | TRBJ1-2 | TRBV3-1/TRBV3-2 | NA | NA | TGTGCCAGCAGCCTCGCTAGGGGCAGGGGCTATGGCTACACCTTC | CASSLARGRGYGYTF
13 | TRBJ1-1 | TRBV29-1 | NA | TRBD1 | TGCAGCGTTAGGTCGACAGGGGACACTGAAGCTTTCTTT | CSVRSTGDTEAFF
18 | TRBJ2-2 | TRBV7-6 | once | TRBD2 | TGTGCCAGCAGCTCCGGACTAGCGGGAGCTACGAACACCGGGGAGCTGTTTTTT | CASSSGLAGATNTGELFF
14 | TRBJ2-1 | TRBV10-3 | NA | TRBD2 | TGTGCCATCGTTCCGGGGGGTTCCTACAATGAGCAGTTCTTC | CAIVPGGSYNEQFF
17 | TRBJ2-3 | TRBV15 | NA | NA | TGTGCCACCAGCGGCAGCAGAGCGGATGCTAGCACAGATACGCAGTATTTT | CATSGSRADASTDTQYF
11 | TRBJ1-2 | TRBV6-5 | NA | NA | TGTGCCAGCAGTCCAGGGGCTGGCTACACCTTC | CASSPGAGYTF
18 | TRBJ1-4 | TRBV4-3 | NA | TRBD1 | TGCGCCAGCAGCCCGGGGGACAGGGGCTCTGCAACTAATGAAAAACTGTTTTTT | CASSPGDRGSATNEKLFF
15 | TRBJ1-6 | TRBV30 | NA | TRBD1 | TGTGCCTCGTCCGGGACAGGGGGCGAAAATTCACCCCTCCACTTT | CASSGTGGENSPLHF
17 | TRBJ1-3 | TRBV10-3 | NA | NA | TGTGCCATCAGTGACCCCACCCGGGGGGTGTCTGGAAACACCATATATTTT | CAISDPTRGVSGNTIYF
12 | TRBJ2-1 | TRBV7-2 | NA | NA | TGTGCCAGCAGCTTAGGGACCCCACAACAGTTCTTC | CASSLGTPQQFF
17 | TRBJ2-5 | TRBV18 | NA | NA | TGTGCCAGCTCACCGCAACTAGGCGGGGGACATCAAGAGACCCAGTACTTC | CASSPQLGGGHQETQYF
16 | TRBJ2-6 | TRBV15 | NA | NA | TGTGCCACCAGCAGAGATCCCGGCTCTGGGGCCAACGTCCTGACTTTC | CATSRDPGSGANVLTF
16 | TRBJ1-4 | TRBV19 | NA | NA | TGTGCCAGTAGTAGTCAGGGCGAGCCTTATAATGAAAAACTGTTTTTT | CASSSQGEPYNEKLFF
13 | TRBJ1-6 | TRBV5-1 | NA | TRBD1 | TGCGCCAGCAGCGTCGGACAGGGGGATCCCCTCCACTTT | CASSVGQGDPLHF
20 | TRBJ2-1 | TRBV14 | NA | TRBD2 | TGTGCCAGCAGCCAAGAGGCTAGCGGGAGGGCCGTAGGCTCCTACAATGAGCAGTTCTTC | CASSQEASGRAVGSYNEQFF
16 | TRBJ2-7 | TRBV10-3 | NA | TRBD2 | TGTGCCATCAGTGAGTCTACTAGCGGGAGCTCCTACGAGCAGTACTTC | CAISESTSGSSYEQYF
15 | TRBJ2-3 | TRBV19 | NA | TRBD2 | TGTGCCAGTAGTATGGCCCCTCGGGGGGCAGATACGCAGTATTTT | CASSMAPRGADTQYF
18 | TRBJ2-5 | TRBV15 | NA | NA | TGTGCCACCAGCAGCCACGGCGTCCGACTCGCCCACCAAGAGACCCAGTACTTC | CATSSHGVRLAHQETQYF
14 | TRBJ1-3 | TRBV14 | NA | NA | TGTGCCAGCAGCCAAAGGGAGACTGGAAACACCATATATTTT | CASSQRETGNTIYF
14 | TRBJ1-2 | TRBV30 | NA | NA | TGTGCCTGGAGGGGCGGGGGCGCCGCAAGGGTCTACACCTTC | CAWRGGGAARVYTF
13 | TRBJ2-7 | TRBV4-1 | NA | NA | TGCGCCAGCAGCCAAGAGGAGTACTACGAGCAGTACTTC | CASSQEEYYEQYF
11 | TRBJ2-7 | TRBV20-1 | once | NA | TGCAGTGCTAGTGTCAACTACGAGCAGTACTTC | CSASVNYEQYF
16 | TRBJ2-7 | TRBV19 | NA | TRBD1 | TGTGCCAGTAGTATAGGGGGGACAGGGGGATCCTACGAGCAGTACTTC | CASSIGGTGGSYEQYF
13 | TRBJ2-7 | TRBV27 | NA | NA | TGTGCCAGCAGTTTGGTCGGGGCCGGTGAGCAGTACTTC | CASSLVGAGEQYF
12 | TRBJ1-1 | TRBV30 | NA | NA | TGTGCCTGGAGTATCCCGGAGGGCAGAGCTTTCTTT | CAWSIPEGRAFF
18 | TRBJ1-1 | TRBV11-2 | once | NA | TGTGCCAGCAGCTTAGATCTGTGGGAGGGGCGAGTCGGAGCTGAAGCTTTCTTT | CASSLDLWEGRVGAEAFF
13 | TRBJ2-7 | TRBV29-1 | NA | NA | TGCAGCGTTGGAGAGGGGGTTTCCTACGAGCAGTACTTC | CSVGEGVSYEQYF
13 | TRBJ1-4 | TRBV7-2 | NA | NA | TGTGCCAGCCTCCGCGGGTTGGGGGAAAAACTGTTTTTT | CASLRGLGEKLFF
14 | TRBJ1-2 | TRBV29-1 | few | NA | TGCAGCGTTGGGGAACCAGGGAAGTTGGAGGGCTACACCTTC | CSVGEPGKLEGYTF
13 | TRBJ1-4 | TRBV5-1 | NA | NA | TGCGCCAGCAGCGACCTGCAGAGTGAAAAACTGTTTTTT | CASSDLQSEKLFF
16 | TRBJ1-4 | TRBV15 | NA | NA | TGTGCCACCAGCAGAGATCGCGGAGGGGTATATGAAAAACTGTTTTTT | CATSRDRGGVYEKLFF
15 | TRBJ1-1 | TRBV5-4 | NA | TRBD1 | TGTGCCAGCAGTGGACAGGGGTTCACTAACACTGAAGCTTTCTTT | CASSGQGFTNTEAFF
15 | TRBJ1-5 | TRBV3-1/TRBV3-2 | once | NA | TGTGCCAGCAGCCAAAACGGGTATAGCAATCAGCCCCAGCATTTT | CASSQNGYSNQPQHF